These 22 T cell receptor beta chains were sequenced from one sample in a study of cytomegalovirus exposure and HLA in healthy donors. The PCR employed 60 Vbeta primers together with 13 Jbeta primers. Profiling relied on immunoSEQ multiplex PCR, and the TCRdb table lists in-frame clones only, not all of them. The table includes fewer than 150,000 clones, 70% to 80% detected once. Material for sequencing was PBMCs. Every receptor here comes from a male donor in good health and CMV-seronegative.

CDR3 protein: CASSFPGKGTQYF. In DNA, the CDR3 is TGTGCCAGCAGTTTTCCGGGAAAAGGGACCCAGTACTTC. The rearrangement links TRBV28 to TRBJ2-5; possible D gene TRBD2, 5 bases. The CDR3 sequence is 13 residues long. The germline CDR1 and CDR2 sequences are MDHEN and SYDVKM. V lost 3 bases, J lost 7 bases, and 12 bases lay in between.

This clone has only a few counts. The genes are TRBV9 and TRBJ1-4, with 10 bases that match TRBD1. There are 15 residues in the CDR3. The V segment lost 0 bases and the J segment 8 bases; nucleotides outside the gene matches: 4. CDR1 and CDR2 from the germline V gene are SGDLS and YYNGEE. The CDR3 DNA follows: TGTGCCAGCAGCGTAGACGGGACAGGGGAGGAAAAACTGTTTTTT. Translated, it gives CASSVDGTGEEKLFF.

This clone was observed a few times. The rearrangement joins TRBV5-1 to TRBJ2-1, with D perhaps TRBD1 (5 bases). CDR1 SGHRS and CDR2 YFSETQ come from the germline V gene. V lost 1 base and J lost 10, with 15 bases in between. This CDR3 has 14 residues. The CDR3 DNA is TGCGCCAGCAGCTTGTTGGGCCAGGGTGGCGAGCAGTTCTTC. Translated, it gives CASSLLGQGGEQFF.

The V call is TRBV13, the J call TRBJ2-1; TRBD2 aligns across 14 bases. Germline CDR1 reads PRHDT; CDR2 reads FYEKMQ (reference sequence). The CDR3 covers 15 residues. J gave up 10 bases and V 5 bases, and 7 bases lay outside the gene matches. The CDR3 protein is CASSPRLAGGQEQFF. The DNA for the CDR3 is TGTGCCAGCAGCCCTCGACTAGCGGGGGGGCAGGAGCAGTTCTTC. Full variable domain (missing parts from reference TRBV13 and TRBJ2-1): AAGVIQSPRHLIKEKRETATLKCYPIPRHDTVYWYQQGPGQDPQFLISFYEKMQSDKGSIPDRFSAQQFSDYHSELNMSSLELGDSALYFCASSPRLAGGQEQFFGPGTRLTVL.

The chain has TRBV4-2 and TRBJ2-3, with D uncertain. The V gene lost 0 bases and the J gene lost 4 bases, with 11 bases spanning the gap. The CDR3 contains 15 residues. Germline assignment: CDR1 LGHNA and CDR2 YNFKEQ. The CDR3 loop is CASSQEAQLADTQYF. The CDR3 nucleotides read TGTGCCAGCAGCCAAGAGGCACAGCTCGCAGATACGCAGTATTTT.

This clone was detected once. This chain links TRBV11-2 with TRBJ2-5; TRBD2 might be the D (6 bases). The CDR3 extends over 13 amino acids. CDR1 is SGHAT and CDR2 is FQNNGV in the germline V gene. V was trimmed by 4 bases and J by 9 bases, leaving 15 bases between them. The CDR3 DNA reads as TGTGCCAGCAGCTCCCCCCGGACGGGGGCCCAGTACTTC. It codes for CASSSPRTGAQYF. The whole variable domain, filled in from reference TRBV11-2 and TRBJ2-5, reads EAGVAQSPRYKIIEKRQSVAFWCNPISGHATLYWYQQILGQGPKLLIQFQNNGVVDDSQLPKDRFSAERLKGVDSTLKIQPAKLEDSAVYLCASSSPRTGAQYFGPGTRLLVL.

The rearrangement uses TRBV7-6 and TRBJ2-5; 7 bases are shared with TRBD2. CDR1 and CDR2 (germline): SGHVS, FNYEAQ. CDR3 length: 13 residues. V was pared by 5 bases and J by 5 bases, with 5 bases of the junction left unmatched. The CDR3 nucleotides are TGTGCCAGCAGCCGGGGGGTCCGGGAGACCCAGTACTTC. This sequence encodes CASSRGVRETQYF.

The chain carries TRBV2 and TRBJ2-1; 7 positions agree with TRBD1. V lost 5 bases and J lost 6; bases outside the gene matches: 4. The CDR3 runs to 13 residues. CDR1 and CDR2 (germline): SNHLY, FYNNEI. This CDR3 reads CASSSWTGNEQFF. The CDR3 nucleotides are TGTGCCAGCAGTTCCTGGACAGGCAATGAGCAGTTCTTC.

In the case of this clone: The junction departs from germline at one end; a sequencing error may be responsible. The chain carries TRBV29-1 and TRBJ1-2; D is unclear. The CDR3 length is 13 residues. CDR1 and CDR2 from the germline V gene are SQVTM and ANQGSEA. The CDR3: CSVEAGGGYGYTF. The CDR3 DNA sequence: TGCAGCGTCGAAGCAGGAGGAGGCTATGGCTACACCTTC.

This chain's CDR3 is CASSARGPQPQHF. Written as DNA, the CDR3 is TGTGCCAGTAGTGCCAGGGGGCCGCAGCCCCAGCATTTT. The V gene is TRBV19, the J gene TRBJ1-5, with TRBD1 matching over 8 bases. Germline lookup yields CDR1 LNHDA and CDR2 SQIVND (reference sequence). Unmatched junction bases numbered 4, after V lost 5 bases and J lost 7 bases. The length of the CDR3 is 13 residues.

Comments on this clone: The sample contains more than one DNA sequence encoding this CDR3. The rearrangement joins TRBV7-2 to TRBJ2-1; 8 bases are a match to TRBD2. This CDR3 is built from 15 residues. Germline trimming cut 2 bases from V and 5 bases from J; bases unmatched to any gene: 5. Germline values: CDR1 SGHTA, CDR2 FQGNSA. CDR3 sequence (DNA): TGTGCCAGCAGCTTATGGGCGGGAGGCAACAATGAGCAGTTCTTC. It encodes CASSLWAGGNNEQFF.

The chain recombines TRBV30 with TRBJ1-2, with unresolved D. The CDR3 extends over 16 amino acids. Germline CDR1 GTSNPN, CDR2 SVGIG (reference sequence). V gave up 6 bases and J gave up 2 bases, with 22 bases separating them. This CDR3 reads CACPMTGALLNYGYTF. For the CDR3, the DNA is TGTGCCTGTCCAATGACGGGAGCACTCTTGAACTATGGCTACACCTTC. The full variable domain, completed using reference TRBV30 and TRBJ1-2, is SQTIHQWPATLVQPVGSPLSLECTVEGTSNPNLYWYRQAAGRGLQLLFYSVGIGQISSEVPQNLSASRPQDRQFILSSKKLLLSDSGFYLCACPMTGALLNYGYTFGSGTRLTVV.

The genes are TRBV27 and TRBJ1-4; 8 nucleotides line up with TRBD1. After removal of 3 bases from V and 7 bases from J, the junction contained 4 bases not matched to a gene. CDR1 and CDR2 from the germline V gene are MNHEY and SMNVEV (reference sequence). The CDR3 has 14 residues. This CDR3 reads CASSLKGTGEKLFF. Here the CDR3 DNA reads TGTGCCAGCAGTTTGAAGGGGACAGGTGAAAAACTGTTTTTT.

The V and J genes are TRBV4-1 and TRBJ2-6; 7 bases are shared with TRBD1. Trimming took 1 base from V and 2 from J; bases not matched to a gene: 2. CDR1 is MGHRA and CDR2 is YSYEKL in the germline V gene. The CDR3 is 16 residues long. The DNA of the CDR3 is TGCGCCAGCAGCCAAGGGGGACAGCCTGGGGCCAACGTCCTGACTTTC. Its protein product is CASSQGGQPGANVLTF.

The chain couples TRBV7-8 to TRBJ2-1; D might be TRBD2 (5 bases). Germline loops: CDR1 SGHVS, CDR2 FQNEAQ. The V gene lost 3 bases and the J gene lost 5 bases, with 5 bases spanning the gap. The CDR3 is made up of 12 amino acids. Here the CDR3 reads CASSLEDNEQFF. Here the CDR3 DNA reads TGTGCCAGCAGCTTGGAGGACAATGAGCAGTTCTTC.

In DNA, the CDR3 is TGCAGCGTTGGCGCACCAGATACGCAGTATTTT. Amino acid sequence: CSVGAPDTQYF. V usage is TRBV29-1 and J usage is TRBJ2-3; D remains ambiguous. The CDR3 runs 11 residues. Trimming took 4 bases from V and 4 from J, leaving 6 bases between them. Germline V CDR1 and CDR2: SQVTM, ANQGSEA.

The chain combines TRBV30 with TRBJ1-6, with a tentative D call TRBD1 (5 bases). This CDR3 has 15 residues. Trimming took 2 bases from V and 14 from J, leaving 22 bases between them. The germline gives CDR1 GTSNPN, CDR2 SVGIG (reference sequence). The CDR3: CAWSPRGTASRALHF. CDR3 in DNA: TGTGCCTGGAGTCCACGGGGGACTGCCTCGAGGGCCCTCCACTTT.

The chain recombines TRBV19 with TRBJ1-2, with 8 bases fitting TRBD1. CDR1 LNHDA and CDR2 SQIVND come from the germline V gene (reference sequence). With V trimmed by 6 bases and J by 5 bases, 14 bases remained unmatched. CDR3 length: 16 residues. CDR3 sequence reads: CASRPHEATGAYGYTF. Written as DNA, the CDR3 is TGTGCCAGTAGACCCCATGAGGCGACAGGGGCTTATGGCTACACCTTC.

This chain's CDR3 is CASSLPLGTGEYEQYF. DNA for the CDR3: TGTGCCAGCAGTTTACCCCTCGGGACAGGGGAATACGAGCAGTACTTC. The chain carries TRBV6-5 and TRBJ2-7, with TRBD1 matching 10 bases. The junction had 10 bases not matched to a gene; V was cut back by 4 bases and J by 4 bases. Germline V CDR1 and CDR2: MNHEY, SVGAGI. CDR3 length: 16 amino acids.

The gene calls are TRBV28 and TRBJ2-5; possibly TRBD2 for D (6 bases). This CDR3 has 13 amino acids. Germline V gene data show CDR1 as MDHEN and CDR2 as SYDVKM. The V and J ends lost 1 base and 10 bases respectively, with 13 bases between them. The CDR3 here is CASSLSLPGDQYF. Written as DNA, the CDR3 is TGTGCCAGCAGTTTATCCCTCCCGGGGGACCAGTACTTC.

CDR3 sequence (DNA): TGCAGCGTTGGAGACAGGGGGCAAGAGACCCAGTACTTC. This translates into CSVGDRGQETQYF. This rearrangement joins TRBV29-1 to TRBJ2-5, with 9 bases aligning to TRBD1. Trimming cost V 4 bases and J 2 bases; bases outside gene matches: 2. The CDR3 spans 13 residues. Germline V gene sequence: CDR1 SQVTM, CDR2 ANQGSEA.

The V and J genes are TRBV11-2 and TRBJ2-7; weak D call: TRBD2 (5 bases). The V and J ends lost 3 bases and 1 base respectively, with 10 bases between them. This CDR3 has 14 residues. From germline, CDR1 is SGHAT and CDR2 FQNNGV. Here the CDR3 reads CASSLMRTSYEQYF. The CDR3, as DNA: TGTGCCAGCAGCTTGATGAGGACTTCCTACGAGCAGTACTTC.